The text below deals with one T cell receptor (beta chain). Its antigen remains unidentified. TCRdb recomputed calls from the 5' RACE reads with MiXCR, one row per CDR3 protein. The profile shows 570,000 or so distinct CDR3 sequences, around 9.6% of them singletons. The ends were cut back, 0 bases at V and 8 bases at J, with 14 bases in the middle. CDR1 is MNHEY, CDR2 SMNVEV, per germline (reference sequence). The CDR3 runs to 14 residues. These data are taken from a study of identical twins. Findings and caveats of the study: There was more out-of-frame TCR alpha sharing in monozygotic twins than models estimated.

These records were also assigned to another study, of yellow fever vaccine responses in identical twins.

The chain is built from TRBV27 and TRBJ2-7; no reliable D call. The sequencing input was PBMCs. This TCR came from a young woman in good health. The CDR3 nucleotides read TGTGCCAGCAGTTTATCGGCCCGGGCGGAGAAGCAGTACTTC. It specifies CASSLSARAEKQYF.